Shown below are 7 T cell receptor beta chains from a single sample sequenced in a study of persistence of HIV-infected CD4 T cells. Their cognate antigens are unknown. The immunoSEQ assay was version 4, run in survey mode. Repertoires were generated with immunoSEQ multiplex PCR, while TCRdb's copy carries only in-frame clones and drops some. The top ten hold roughly 1.8% of the sample, which has around 47,000 clones, roughly nine tenths seen once. Nonspecific anti-CD3/anti-CD28 bead stimulation represents the broad CD4+ T cell repertoire. Sorting of responding CD4+ T cells relied on upregulated CD40 ligand together with CD69. Sequencing was performed on CD4+ T cells sorted from PBMCs after approximately 19-hour stimulation, taken from a patient who received antiretroviral therapy. These receptor sequences come from an adult man with HIV who was CMV-seropositive.

This chain joins TRBV19 and TRBJ2-1; tentative D call: TRBD1 (6 bases). V was trimmed by 4 bases and J by 4 bases, leaving 14 bases between them. The CDR3 totals 15 residues. Germline CDR1 LNHDA, CDR2 SQIVND (reference sequence). CDR3 amino acids: CASSTSLTGYNEQFF. The CDR3 DNA reads TGTGCCAGTAGTACATCTTTGACAGGATACAATGAGCAGTTCTTC.

The chain uses TRBV5-8 and TRBJ1-3; D gene uncertain. Per the germline V gene, CDR1 is SGHTS and CDR2 is YDEGEE. Between the trimmed V and J ends, which lost 4 bases and 6 bases, there was a span of 11 bases. This CDR3 comprises 13 residues. The CDR3 DNA sequence: TGTGCCAGCAGCCCGGACCCGGAAAACACCATATATTTT. The encoded protein is CASSPDPENTIYF.

In the case of this clone: Compared with germline, one end of the junction differs, possibly owing to a read error. This rearrangement joins TRBV28 to TRBJ2-7; 10 bases align to TRBD1. The CDR3 has 15 residues. Per germline, CDR1 MDHEN and CDR2 SYDVKM. CDR3 sequence (DNA): TGTGCCGGCAGTACCCTGACAGGGGGCTTCAACGAGCAGTACTTC. The encoded protein is CAGSTLTGGFNEQYF.

The chain links TRBV28 to TRBJ2-7, with D hard to call. CDR3 length equals 11 residues. Between the trimmed V and J ends, which lost 2 bases and 6 bases, there was a span of 5 bases. Germline V gene lookup returns CDR1 MDHEN and CDR2 SYDVKM. The CDR3 is CASSLRVEQYF. For the CDR3, the DNA is TGTGCCAGCAGTTTACGAGTCGAGCAGTACTTC.

The chain uses TRBV2 and TRBJ2-3, with 7 nucleotides matching TRBD2. Trimming took 6 bases from V and 2 from J; bases not matched to a gene: 5. The CDR3 covers 14 residues. Germline V CDR1 and CDR2: SNHLY, FYNNEI. The CDR3 loop reads CASRRLAVTDTQYF. The CDR3 DNA reads TGTGCCAGCAGACGACTAGCTGTCACAGATACGCAGTATTTT.

The V call is TRBV15, the J call TRBJ1-3; D ambiguous. Germline lookup yields CDR1 LNHNV and CDR2 YYDKDF (reference sequence). The CDR3 is made up of 12 amino acids. The V end was cut by 8 bases, the J end by 1 base, with 6 bases between. CDR3 sequence reads: CATFSSGNTIYF. The CDR3 DNA reads TGTGCCACCTTTAGTTCTGGAAACACCATATATTTT.

This chain uses TRBV5-1 with TRBJ2-2, with TRBD2 matching over 9 bases. CDR1 SGHRS and CDR2 YFSETQ come from the germline V gene. V shed 4 bases and J 6 bases; nucleotides not matched to a gene: 10. The CDR3 covers 16 residues. CDR3 sequence: CASSKTGTSTSGELFF. CDR3 nucleotides: TGCGCCAGCAGCAAGACCGGGACTAGCACTTCCGGGGAGCTGTTTTTT.